The source of this T cell receptor beta chain is a study of OX40 agonist ivuxolimab in advanced cancers. Sequencing used immunoSEQ multiplex PCR; TCRdb keeps in-frame clones, though not all of them. Of approximately 100,000 clones in the sample, roughly nine tenths were seen once. Regarding the study as a whole: The study found among the lowest clonal expansion in partial responders at 0.1-3.0 mg/kg.

This clone occurred a few times. Its antigen is unknown. This CDR3 has 11 residues. The germline V gene has CDR1 LNHDA and CDR2 SQIVND (reference sequence). V was shortened by 5 bases and J by 7 bases, with 8 bases between the two germline ends. This TCR derives from an adult with an advanced solid tumor such as melanoma, head and neck, liver or kidney cancer. Sequenced material: CD4+ or CD8+ T cells sorted from blood, taken in a trial of the OX40 agonist ivuxolimab. The V call is TRBV19, the J call TRBJ1-2; D is perhaps TRBD1 (5 bases). CDR3 loop: CASSLRAGYTF. In DNA, the CDR3 is TGTGCCAGTAGTCTCAGGGCTGGCTACACCTTC.